This T cell receptor beta chain was observed in a study of shared clonotypes between healthy human individuals. The CDR3 is 14 amino acids. V was shortened by 0 bases and J by 8 bases, with 13 bases between the two germline ends. CDR1 is MNHEY and CDR2 is SVGAGI in the germline V gene. Here immunoSEQ multiplex PCR was the method, and the copy in TCRdb shows in-frame clones only, minus some. This table holds roughly 1,000,000 clones, 75% to 85% found once. The genes are TRBV6-5 and TRBJ1-1; D gene ambiguous. This TCR was sampled from a man aged 18 to 30 in good health. Some clones in this sample may be carry-over from other donors' samples. Input material: memory CD4+ T cells from PBMCs. Subset denoted: CD45RA-negative fraction. The CDR3: CASSYSFTEVEAFF. As DNA, the CDR3 is TGTGCCAGCAGTTACTCGTTTACAGAAGTGGAAGCTTTCTTT.